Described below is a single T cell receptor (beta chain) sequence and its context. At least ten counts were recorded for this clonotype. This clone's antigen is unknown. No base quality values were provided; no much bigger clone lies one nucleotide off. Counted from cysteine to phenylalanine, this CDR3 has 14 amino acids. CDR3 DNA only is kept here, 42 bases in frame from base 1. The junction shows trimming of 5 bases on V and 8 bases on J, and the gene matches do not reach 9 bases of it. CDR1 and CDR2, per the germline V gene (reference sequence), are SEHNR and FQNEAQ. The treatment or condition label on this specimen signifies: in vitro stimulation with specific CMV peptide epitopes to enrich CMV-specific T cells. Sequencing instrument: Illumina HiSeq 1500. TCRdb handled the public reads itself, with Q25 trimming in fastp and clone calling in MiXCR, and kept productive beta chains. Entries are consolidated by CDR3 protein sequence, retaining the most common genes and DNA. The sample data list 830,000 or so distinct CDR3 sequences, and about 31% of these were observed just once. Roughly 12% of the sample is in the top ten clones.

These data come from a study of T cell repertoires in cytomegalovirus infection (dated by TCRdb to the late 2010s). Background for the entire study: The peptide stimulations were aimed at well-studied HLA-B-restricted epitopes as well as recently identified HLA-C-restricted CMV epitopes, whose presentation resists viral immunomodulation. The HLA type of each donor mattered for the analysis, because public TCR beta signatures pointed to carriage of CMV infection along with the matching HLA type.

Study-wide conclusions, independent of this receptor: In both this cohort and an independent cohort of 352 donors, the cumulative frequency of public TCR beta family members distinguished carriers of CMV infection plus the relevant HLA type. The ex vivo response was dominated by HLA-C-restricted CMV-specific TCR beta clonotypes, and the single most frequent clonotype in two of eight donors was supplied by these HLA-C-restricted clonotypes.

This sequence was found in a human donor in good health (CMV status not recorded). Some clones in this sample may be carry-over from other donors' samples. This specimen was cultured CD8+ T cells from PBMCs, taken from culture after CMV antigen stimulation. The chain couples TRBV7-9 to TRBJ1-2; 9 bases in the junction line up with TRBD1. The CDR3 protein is CASSPSDRGLGYTF. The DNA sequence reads TGTGCCAGCAGCCCATCGGACAGGGGCCTCGGCTACACCTTC.